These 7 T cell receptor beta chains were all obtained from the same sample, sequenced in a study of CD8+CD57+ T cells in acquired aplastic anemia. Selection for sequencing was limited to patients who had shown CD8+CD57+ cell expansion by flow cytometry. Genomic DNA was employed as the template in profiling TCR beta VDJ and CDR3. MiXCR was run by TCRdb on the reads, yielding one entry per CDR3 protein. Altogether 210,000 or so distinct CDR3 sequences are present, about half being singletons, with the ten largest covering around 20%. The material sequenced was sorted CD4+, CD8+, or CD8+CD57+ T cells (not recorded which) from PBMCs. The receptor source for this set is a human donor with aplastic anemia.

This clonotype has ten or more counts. CDR3 sequence: CSARDDRAAGNTIYF. The CDR3 DNA is TGCAGTGCTAGAGATGACAGGGCAGCTGGAAACACCATATATTTT. V is TRBV20-1 and J is TRBJ1-3; 7 bases agree with TRBD1. With V trimmed by 0 bases and J by 2 bases, 4 bases remained unmatched. Germline-derived CDR1 and CDR2 are DFQATT and SNEGSKA (reference sequence). The CDR3 has 15 residues.

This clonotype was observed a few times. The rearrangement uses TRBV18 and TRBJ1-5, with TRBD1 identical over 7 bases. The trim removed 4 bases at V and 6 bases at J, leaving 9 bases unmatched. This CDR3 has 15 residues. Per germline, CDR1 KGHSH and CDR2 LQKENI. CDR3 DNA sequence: TGTGCCAGCTCACAAGCCGGGACAGCCGGTCAGCCCCAGCATTTT. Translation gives CASSQAGTAGQPQHF.

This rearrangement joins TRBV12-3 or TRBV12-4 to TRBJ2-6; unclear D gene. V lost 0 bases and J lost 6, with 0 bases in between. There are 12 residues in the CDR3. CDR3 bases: TGTGCCAGCAGTTTAGCGGCCAACGTCCTGACTTTC. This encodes CASSLAANVLTF.

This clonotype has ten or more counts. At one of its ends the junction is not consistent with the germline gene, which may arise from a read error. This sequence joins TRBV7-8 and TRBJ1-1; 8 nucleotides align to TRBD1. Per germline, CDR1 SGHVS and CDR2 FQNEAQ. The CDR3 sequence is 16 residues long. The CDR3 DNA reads TGTGCCAGCAGCTTTCAAGGACAGGGCGGGAACCCTGAAGCTTTCTTT. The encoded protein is CASSFQGQGGNPEAFF.

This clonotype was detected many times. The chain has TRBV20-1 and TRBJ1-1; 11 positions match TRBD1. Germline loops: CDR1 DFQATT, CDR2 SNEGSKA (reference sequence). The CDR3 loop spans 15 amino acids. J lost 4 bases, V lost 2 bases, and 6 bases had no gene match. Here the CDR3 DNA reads TGCAGTGCTAGAAACCCGGGACAGGGGGGCACTGAAGCTTTCTTT. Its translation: CSARNPGQGGTEAFF.

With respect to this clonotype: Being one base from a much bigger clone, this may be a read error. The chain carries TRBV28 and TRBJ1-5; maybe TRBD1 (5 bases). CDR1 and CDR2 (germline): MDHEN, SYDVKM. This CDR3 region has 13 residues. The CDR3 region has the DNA TGTGCCAGCAGCCAGAACAGGTATCAGTCCCAGCATTTT. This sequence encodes CASSQNRYQSQHF.

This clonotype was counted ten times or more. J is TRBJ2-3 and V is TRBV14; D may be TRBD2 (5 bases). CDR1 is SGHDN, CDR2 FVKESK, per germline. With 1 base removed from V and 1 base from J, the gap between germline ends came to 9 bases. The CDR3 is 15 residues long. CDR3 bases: TGTGCCAGCAGCCAAGTAGCGATGGGCACAGATACGCAGTATTTT. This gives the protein CASSQVAMGTDTQYF.